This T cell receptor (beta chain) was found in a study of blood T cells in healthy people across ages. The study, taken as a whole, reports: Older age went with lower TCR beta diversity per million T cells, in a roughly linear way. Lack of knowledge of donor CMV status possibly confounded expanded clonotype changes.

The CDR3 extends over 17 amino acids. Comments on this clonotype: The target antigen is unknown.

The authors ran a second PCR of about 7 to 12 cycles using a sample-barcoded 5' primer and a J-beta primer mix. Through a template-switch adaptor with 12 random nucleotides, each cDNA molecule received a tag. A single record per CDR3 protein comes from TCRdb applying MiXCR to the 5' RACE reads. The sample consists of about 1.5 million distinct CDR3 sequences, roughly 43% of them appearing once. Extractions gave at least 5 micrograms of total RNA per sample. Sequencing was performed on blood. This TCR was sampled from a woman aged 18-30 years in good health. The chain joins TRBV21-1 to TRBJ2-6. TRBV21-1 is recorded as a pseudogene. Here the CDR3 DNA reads TGTGCCAGCAGCAATTGGGAAAAGGATTCTGGGGCCAACGTCCTGACTTTC. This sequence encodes CASSNWEKDSGANVLTF.